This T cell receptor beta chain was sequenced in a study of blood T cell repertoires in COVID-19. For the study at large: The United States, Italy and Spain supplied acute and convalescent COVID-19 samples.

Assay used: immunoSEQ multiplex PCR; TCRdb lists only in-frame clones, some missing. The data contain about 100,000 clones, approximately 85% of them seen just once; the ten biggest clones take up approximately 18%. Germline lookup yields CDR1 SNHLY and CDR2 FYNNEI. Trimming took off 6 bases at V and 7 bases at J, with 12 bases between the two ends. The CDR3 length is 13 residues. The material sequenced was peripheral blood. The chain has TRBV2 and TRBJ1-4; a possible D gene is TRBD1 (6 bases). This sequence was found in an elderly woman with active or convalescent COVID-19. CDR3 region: CASSNTGSEKLFF. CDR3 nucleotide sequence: TGTGCCAGCAGCAATACAGGGAGTGAAAAACTGTTTTTT.